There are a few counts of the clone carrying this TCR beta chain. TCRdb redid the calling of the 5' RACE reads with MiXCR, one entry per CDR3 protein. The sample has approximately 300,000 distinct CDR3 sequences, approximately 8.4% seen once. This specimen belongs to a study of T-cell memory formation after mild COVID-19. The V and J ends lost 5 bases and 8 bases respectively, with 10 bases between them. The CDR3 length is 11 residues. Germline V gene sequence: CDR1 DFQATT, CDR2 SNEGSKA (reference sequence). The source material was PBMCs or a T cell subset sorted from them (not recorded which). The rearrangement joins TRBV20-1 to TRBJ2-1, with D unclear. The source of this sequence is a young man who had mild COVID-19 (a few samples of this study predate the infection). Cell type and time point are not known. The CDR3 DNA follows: TGCAGTGCTCGGCCAACGGATGAGCAGTTCTTC. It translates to CSARPTDEQFF.